Each of the 31 T cell receptor beta chains below was sequenced from the same sample in a study of control samples from healthy donors and cancer patients. Assay: immunoSEQ multiplex PCR; the TCRdb copy retains only in-frame clones and omits some. The sample has around 90,000 clones, roughly 80% seen once. The sample comprised blood. These receptors were obtained from a man aged 25-40 years in good health.

The chain joins TRBV5-1 to TRBJ1-6; tentatively, D is TRBD1 (5 bases). The CDR3 covers 15 residues. V was shortened by 1 base and J by 4 bases, with 9 bases between the two germline ends. Per the germline V gene, CDR1 is SGHRS and CDR2 is YFSETQ. The CDR3 protein is CASSLSGRYNSPLHF. In nucleotides, the CDR3 is TGCGCCAGCAGCTTGTCAGGGCGATATAATTCACCCCTCCACTTT.

The chain has TRBV7-8 and TRBJ2-7; maybe TRBD2 (5 bases). The CDR3 totals 16 residues. V was pared by 2 bases and J by 5 bases, with 19 bases between. Germline V gives CDR1 SGHVS, CDR2 FQNEAQ. CDR3 sequence (DNA): TGTGCCAGCAGCTTAATCCCCCCGAGGGTTGGAGACGAGCAGTACTTC. This encodes CASSLIPPRVGDEQYF.

The rearrangement links TRBV24-1 to TRBJ2-7, with D possibly being TRBD1 (5 bases). Germline V CDR1 and CDR2: KGHDR, SFDVKD. The germline V and J ends were trimmed by 4 bases and 0 bases, with 12 bases remaining between them. There are 15 residues in the CDR3. CDR3 in DNA: TGTGCCACCAGTGACGCGCGACAGAGCTCCTACGAGCAGTACTTC. It translates to CATSDARQSSYEQYF.

The chain couples TRBV19 to TRBJ2-7; tentative D call: TRBD1 (6 bases). Trimming shortened V by 5 bases and J by 2 bases, and 10 bases separated the two germline ends. Germline loops: CDR1 LNHDA, CDR2 SQIVND (reference sequence). The CDR3 extends over 13 amino acids. The chain's CDR3 is CASSPTGPYEQYF. Here the CDR3 DNA reads TGTGCCAGTAGTCCGACAGGACCCTACGAGCAGTACTTC.

V usage is TRBV30 and J usage is TRBJ1-2; D gene ambiguous. The CDR3 is 12 amino acids. Trimming removed 4 bases from V and 8 bases from J, with 14 bases in between. Germline CDR1 GTSNPN, CDR2 SVGIG (reference sequence). The CDR3 sequence is CAWIEGYYGYTF. The CDR3 nucleotides are TGTGCCTGGATCGAGGGATATTACGGCTACACCTTC.

The CDR3 sequence: CASSYSRAGGAGEQFF. The CDR3 DNA follows: TGTGCCAGCAGTTACTCGAGGGCCGGGGGGGCCGGGGAGCAGTTCTTC. This chain uses TRBV6-5 with TRBJ2-1, with 8 bases matching TRBD2. The CDR3 has 16 residues. CDR1 and CDR2 from the germline V gene are MNHEY and SVGAGI. J gave up 10 bases and V 0 bases, and 11 bases lay outside the gene matches.

CDR3 coding DNA: TGTGCCAGCAGATGGGCCCGGGCGACTGAAGCTTTCTTT. Its translation is CASRWARATEAFF. The rearrangement links TRBV27 to TRBJ1-1; D gene ambiguous. This CDR3 is built from 13 residues. V was pared by 6 bases and J by 5 bases, with 13 bases between. Germline CDR1 and CDR2: MNHEY and SMNVEV (reference sequence).

A remark on this clone: Other nucleotide sequences in the sample specify the same CDR3. This chain joins TRBV7-9 and TRBJ2-1, with D possibly being TRBD2 (5 bases). Germline loops: CDR1 SEHNR, CDR2 FQNEAQ (reference sequence). The CDR3 contains 14 residues. Trimming shortened V by 5 bases and J by 0 bases, and 8 bases separated the two germline ends. As DNA, the CDR3 is TGTGCCAGCAGCCCTGGGAGCTCCTACAATGAGCAGTTCTTC. Translation gives CASSPGSSYNEQFF.

This chain uses TRBV12-5 with TRBJ2-3; 9 positions agree with TRBD2. CDR3 size: 16 residues. J lost 0 bases, V lost 2 bases, and 3 bases had no gene match. The V gene's germline CDR1 is LGHNT and CDR2 FRNRAP. The CDR3 region is CASGLRSGGSTDTQYF. The CDR3 bases are TGTGCTAGTGGTTTGCGTAGCGGGGGTAGCACAGATACGCAGTATTTT.

The rearrangement links TRBV11-2 to TRBJ2-1; 9 bases align to TRBD2. This CDR3 is 16 amino acids long. V was clipped by 5 bases and J by 2 bases; unmatched bases: 7. CDR1 is SGHAT, CDR2 FQNNGV, per germline. This CDR3 is CASSPWAGGTYNEQFF. In DNA form, the CDR3 reads TGTGCCAGCAGCCCATGGGCGGGGGGGACCTACAATGAGCAGTTCTTC. The full variable domain, with the rest looked up from reference TRBV11-2 and TRBJ2-1, is EAGVAQSPRYKIIEKRQSVAFWCNPISGHATLYWYQQILGQGPKLLIQFQNNGVVDDSQLPKDRFSAERLKGVDSTLKIQPAKLEDSAVYLCASSPWAGGTYNEQFFGPGTRLTVL.

The chain is built from TRBV3-1 (or the pseudogene TRBV3-2) and TRBJ1-1; D is unresolved. This CDR3 is built from 14 residues. From germline, CDR1 is LGHDT and CDR2 YNNKEL (reference sequence). V was pared by 0 bases and J by 5 bases, with 10 bases between. CDR3 DNA: TGTGCCAGCAGCCAAGAGTCGGGGTGGACTGAAGCTTTCTTT. Its translation: CASSQESGWTEAFF.

This chain connects TRBV6-5 to TRBJ1-1; D gene uncertain. V was clipped by 0 bases and J by 7 bases, with 12 bases between them. The CDR3 has 14 residues. In germline, CDR1 is MNHEY, CDR2 SVGAGI. CDR3 sequence (DNA): TGTGCCAGCAGTTACTCGCGGACGGGTCGTGAAGCTTTCTTT. It translates to CASSYSRTGREAFF.

The V gene is TRBV20-1, the J gene TRBJ2-1, with a tentative D call TRBD1 (6 bases). This CDR3 contains 15 residues. Looked up from germline, CDR1 is DFQATT and CDR2 is SNEGSKA (reference sequence). The V end was cut by 3 bases, the J end by 1 base, with 13 bases between. CDR3 bases: TGCAGTGCTAGTCCCCCAGGGGATTCCTACAATGAGCAGTTCTTC. Translated: CSASPPGDSYNEQFF.

V is TRBV10-2 and J is TRBJ2-2; 10 bases agree with TRBD2. Trimming removed 7 bases from V and 3 bases from J; junction bases left unmatched: 5. The CDR3 totals 15 residues. Germline V gene sequence: CDR1 WSHSY, CDR2 SAAADI. CDR3 in amino acids: CASMPGLAYTGELFF. The CDR3 bases are TGCGCCAGCATGCCGGGACTAGCGTACACCGGGGAGCTGTTTTTT.

This chain links TRBV24-1 with TRBJ1-2; D might be TRBD1 (5 bases). Germline V lookup: CDR1 KGHDR, CDR2 SFDVKD. Trimming cost V 3 bases and J 6 bases, with 7 bases left between them. The CDR3 sequence is 12 residues long. CDR3 in amino acids: CATSDRGDGYTF. In nucleotides, the CDR3 is TGTGCCACCAGTGATAGGGGCGATGGCTACACCTTC.

The rearrangement uses TRBV19 and TRBJ1-3; D gene unclear. Trimming removed 7 bases from V and 0 bases from J, with 10 bases in between. This CDR3 has 14 amino acids. CDR1 LNHDA and CDR2 SQIVND come from the germline V gene (reference sequence). In nucleotides, the CDR3 is TGTGCCAGTACCTCAGGCGCCTCTGGAAACACCATATATTTT. It translates to CASTSGASGNTIYF. The variable domain in full, with the rest retrieved from reference TRBV19 and TRBJ1-3, is DGGITQSPKYLFRKEGQNVTLSCEQNLNHDAMYWYRQDPGQGLRLIYYSQIVNDFQKGDIAEGYSVSREKKESFPLTVTSAQKNPTAFYLCASTSGASGNTIYFGEGSWLTVV.

CDR3 sequence reads: CAWSPFSGYEQYF. In DNA form, the CDR3 reads TGTGCCTGGAGTCCTTTTTCCGGCTACGAGCAGTACTTC. The chain joins TRBV30 to TRBJ2-7; no firm D call. CDR3 size: 13 residues. CDR1 GTSNPN and CDR2 SVGIG come from the germline V gene (reference sequence). The germline V and J ends were trimmed by 2 bases and 3 bases, with 11 bases remaining between them.

The chain has TRBV3-1 (or the pseudogene TRBV3-2) and TRBJ1-1; 7 bases are a match to TRBD1. The germline gives CDR1 LGHDT, CDR2 YNNKEL (reference sequence). CDR3 length equals 14 residues. The V gene end was trimmed by 3 bases and the J gene end by 10 bases; junction bases not matched to a gene: 11. CDR3 nucleotide sequence: TGTGCCAGCAGCCAGCGAGCAACAGGGGCTGGAGCTTTCTTT. This encodes CASSQRATGAGAFF.

The chain couples TRBV2 to TRBJ1-5; D gene unclear. This CDR3 has 13 residues. CDR1 is SNHLY and CDR2 is FYNNEI in the germline V gene. Trimming left V 5 bases short and J 4 bases short, with 9 bases between. The CDR3 region is CASSSGSNQPQHF. The CDR3 bases are TGTGCCAGCAGTTCGGGATCTAATCAGCCCCAGCATTTT.

The chain recombines TRBV19 with TRBJ1-1; TRBD1 matches at 7 bases. CDR1 is LNHDA and CDR2 is SQIVND in the germline V gene (reference sequence). V lost 3 bases and J lost 4; bases outside the gene matches: 2. The CDR3 has 13 residues. The CDR3, as DNA: TGTGCCAGTAGTATTGCAGGGGGCACTGAAGCTTTCTTT. Protein sequence: CASSIAGGTEAFF.

In the case of this clone: The sample has other DNA sequences that encode this CDR3 too. J is TRBJ2-3 and V is TRBV5-1; no definite D call. The CDR3 extends over 11 amino acids. Germline loops: CDR1 SGHRS, CDR2 YFSETQ. V lost 2 bases and J 4 bases, leaving 2 bases between the germline ends. The CDR3 DNA reads TGCGCCAGCAGCTTAGCAGATACGCAGTATTTT. Its translation is CASSLADTQYF.

V and J are TRBV12-3 or TRBV12-4 and TRBJ1-2, with D uncertain. This CDR3 comprises 13 residues. Trimming removed 2 bases from V and 4 bases from J, with 8 bases in between. The CDR3 sequence: CASSLHLFYGYTF. Here the CDR3 DNA reads TGTGCCAGCAGTTTACATTTATTCTATGGCTACACCTTC.

The chain uses TRBV25-1 and TRBJ1-6, with D maybe TRBD1 (5 bases). The V and J ends lost 2 bases and 2 bases respectively, with 7 bases between them. The CDR3 length is 15 residues. The germline gives CDR1 MGHDK, CDR2 SYGVNS. Here the CDR3 DNA reads TGTGCCAGCAGTGAAAGAGGGGCCTATAATTCACCCCTCCACTTT. Translated: CASSERGAYNSPLHF.

The rearrangement uses TRBV7-8 and TRBJ2-7; D not resolved. The CDR3 runs 13 residues. Trimming took 5 bases from V and 4 from J, leaving 12 bases between them. Germline values: CDR1 SGHVS, CDR2 FQNEAQ. CDR3 amino acids: CASSETGLYEQYF. The CDR3 nucleotides read TGTGCCAGCAGCGAAACGGGCTTATACGAGCAGTACTTC.

The rearrangement joins TRBV19 to TRBJ1-1; no clear D gene. The CDR3 is made up of 14 amino acids. Germline V gene data show CDR1 as LNHDA and CDR2 as SQIVND (reference sequence). The V and J ends lost 1 base and 4 bases respectively, with 10 bases between them. CDR3: CASSIGSMGTEAFF. CDR3 DNA sequence: TGTGCCAGTAGTATAGGGTCCATGGGCACTGAAGCTTTCTTT.

The chain employs TRBV19 and TRBJ2-3, with 12 bases aligning to TRBD1. The CDR3 has 16 residues. V shed 1 base and J 5 bases; nucleotides not matched to a gene: 4. Germline V gives CDR1 LNHDA, CDR2 SQIVND (reference sequence). The CDR3, as DNA: TGTGCCAGTAGTATAGGGGGACAGGGGGCTGGAGATACGCAGTATTTT. Translating gives CASSIGGQGAGDTQYF.

The rearrangement links TRBV30 to TRBJ1-5; D unclear. Looked up from germline, CDR1 is GTSNPN and CDR2 is SVGIG (reference sequence). V lost 1 base and J 3 bases, leaving 4 bases between the germline ends. This CDR3 is built from 12 residues. The CDR3 sequence: CAWSGPNQPQHF. In nucleotides, the CDR3 is TGTGCCTGGAGTGGGCCCAATCAGCCCCAGCATTTT.

This clone was observed once. The chain couples TRBV5-1 to TRBJ2-1, with 11 bases that match TRBD2. The CDR3 runs 18 residues. Germline V gene data show CDR1 as SGHRS and CDR2 as YFSETQ. The V segment lost 3 bases and the J segment 0 bases; nucleotides outside the gene matches: 8. As DNA, the CDR3 is TGCGCCAGCAGCTACCGGGGACTAGCGGATCTCTCCTACAATGAGCAGTTCTTC. This translates into CASSYRGLADLSYNEQFF. Looking up the rest from reference TRBV5-1 and TRBJ2-1 gives the full variable domain: KAGVTQTPRYLIKTRGQQVTLSCSPISGHRSVSWYQQTPGQGLQFLFEYFSETQRNKGNFPGRFSGRQFSNSRSEMNVSTLELGDSALYLCASSYRGLADLSYNEQFFGPGTRLTVL.

The chain couples TRBV12-5 to TRBJ1-6; D is uncertain. Looked up from germline, CDR1 is LGHNT and CDR2 is FRNRAP. This CDR3 region has 17 residues. Trimming cost V 2 bases and J 0 bases, with 11 bases left between them. As DNA, the CDR3 is TGTGCTAGTGGTTTGTTCGTGGGGAGCTCCTATAATTCACCCCTCCACTTT. Encoded protein: CASGLFVGSSYNSPLHF.

J is TRBJ2-5 and V is TRBV28; D possibly uses TRBD1 or TRBD2 (5 bases each). The V end was cut by 5 bases, the J end by 0 bases, with 10 bases between. The CDR3 contains 14 residues. Germline assignment: CDR1 MDHEN and CDR2 SYDVKM. The CDR3 coding sequence is TGTGCCAGCAGTCCAGCGGACAACCAAGAGACCCAGTACTTC. It translates to CASSPADNQETQYF.

This clone was seen only a few times. The chain joins TRBV4-1 to TRBJ2-2; tentative D call: TRBD2 (7 bases). The CDR3 totals 16 residues. Germline CDR1 reads MGHRA; CDR2 reads YSYEKL. Trimming stripped 4 bases from V and 6 bases from J, with 18 bases between. CDR3 in amino acids: CASSLHGGGSAGELFF. CDR3 DNA sequence: TGCGCCAGCAGCCTTCATGGCGGGGGCTCTGCCGGGGAGCTGTTTTTT.